This TCR beta chain derives from a study of T-cell memory formation after mild COVID-19. The 5'RACE method, run with constant-segment primers, produced TCR alpha and TCR beta cDNA libraries (carrying sample barcodes and UMIs). TCRdb processed the 5' RACE reads anew with MiXCR; each CDR3 protein has one entry. The table lists roughly 120,000 distinct CDR3 sequences, roughly 15% of them singletons, with approximately 13% in the top ten. Germline V gene sequence: CDR1 DFQATT, CDR2 SNEGSKA (reference sequence). The CDR3 runs to 12 residues. The V end was cut by 6 bases, the J end by 5 bases, with 14 bases between.

This sequence originates from an adult woman who had mild COVID-19 (a few samples of this study predate the infection). Cell type and time point are not known. Sequenced material: PBMCs or a T cell subset sorted from them (not recorded which). The V gene is TRBV20-1, the J gene TRBJ2-7, with D perhaps TRBD2 (6 bases). In nucleotides, the CDR3 is TGCAGTGCCCAGGACTACCGTGACGAGCAGTACTTC. Its translation: CSAQDYRDEQYF.